The rows below give T cell receptor beta chains drawn from one sample of a study of cytomegalovirus exposure and HLA in healthy donors. TCRdb's copy holds only in-frame clones and misses some; the assay was immunoSEQ multiplex PCR. Counted here are around 100,000 clones, nearly 80% occurring once; the ten biggest clones make up roughly 6.2%. Source material: PBMCs. Source of these receptors: a man between 60 and 75 years old in good health and CMV-seropositive. Both conserved end residues are part of each CDR3. D genes are given only for firm matches. Expanded clones get a size class; other rows say once, few or many, or leave the size out.

CDR3nt: TGTGCCAGCAGCTTAGCGCTTGTAACAGGGCGAGCTTTCTTT; CDR3aa: CASSLALVTGRAFF; j_gene: TRBJ1-1; d_gene: NA; v_gene: TRBV7-2; abundance: NA
CDR3nt: TGTGCCAGCAATCGGGGGGGGGACACCGGGGAGCTGTTTTTT; CDR3aa: CASNRGGDTGELFF; j_gene: TRBJ2-2; d_gene: TRBD2; v_gene: TRBV28; abundance: NA
CDR3nt: TGTGCCAGCACTAGGGACAGGGTGAGAGGTGAAGCTTTCTTT; CDR3aa: CASTRDRVRGEAFF; j_gene: TRBJ1-1; d_gene: TRBD1; v_gene: TRBV6-5; abundance: few
CDR3nt: TGTGCCAGCAGCCCTGACGACTCTCGAAACACCATATATTTT; CDR3aa: CASSPDDSRNTIYF; j_gene: TRBJ1-3; d_gene: NA; v_gene: TRBV7-2; abundance: NA
CDR3nt: TGTGCCAGCAAGCCGGCTAGCGGGGGGGCCCATGAGCAGTTCTTC; CDR3aa: CASKPASGGAHEQFF; j_gene: TRBJ2-1; d_gene: TRBD2; v_gene: TRBV6-5; abundance: NA
CDR3nt: TGTGCCAGCAGTTACGGGGCCCTAGCTAACTATGGCTACACCTTC; CDR3aa: CASSYGALANYGYTF; j_gene: TRBJ1-2; d_gene: NA; v_gene: TRBV6-6; abundance: NA
CDR3nt: TGTGCCAGCTCAGCTGGAAACACCATATATTTT; CDR3aa: CASSAGNTIYF; j_gene: TRBJ1-3; d_gene: NA; v_gene: TRBV6-1; abundance: NA
CDR3nt: TGTGCCAGAAGCTTGGAGGGCAGGGGTGGCTATGGCTACACCTTC; CDR3aa: CARSLEGRGGYGYTF; j_gene: TRBJ1-2; d_gene: NA; v_gene: TRBV5-3; abundance: NA
CDR3nt: TGTGCCAGCAGCCACCGGGACAGGGGACCCGAGCAGTACTTC; CDR3aa: CASSHRDRGPEQYF; j_gene: TRBJ2-7; d_gene: TRBD1; v_gene: TRBV6-6; abundance: NA
CDR3nt: TGTGCCAGCAGCTTAGAACAGGGGGATTTTAATGAAAAACTGTTTTTT; CDR3aa: CASSLEQGDFNEKLFF; j_gene: TRBJ1-4; d_gene: TRBD1; v_gene: TRBV7-9; abundance: NA
CDR3nt: TGTGCCAGCAGTGGACAGGGGATTTCCTATAATTCACCCCTCCACTTT; CDR3aa: CASSGQGISYNSPLHF; j_gene: TRBJ1-6; d_gene: TRBD1; v_gene: TRBV28; abundance: once
CDR3nt: TGTGCCATCAGTGAGTCGCTAGAGGGACCCCTCCACTTT; CDR3aa: CAISESLEGPLHF; j_gene: TRBJ1-6; d_gene: NA; v_gene: TRBV10-3; abundance: few
CDR3nt: TGTGCCAGCAGCTTAACGGTCAGGGCCTACGAGCAGTACTTC; CDR3aa: CASSLTVRAYEQYF; j_gene: TRBJ2-7; d_gene: NA; v_gene: TRBV7-9; abundance: NA
CDR3nt: TGTGCCAGTAGTATAACGGGACAGGGGTTGAGCCAGCCCCAGCATTTT; CDR3aa: CASSITGQGLSQPQHF; j_gene: TRBJ1-5; d_gene: TRBD1; v_gene: TRBV19; abundance: NA
CDR3nt: TGTGCCAGCAGCATCGTCCTAGCGCGATCCGAGCAGTACTTC; CDR3aa: CASSIVLARSEQYF; j_gene: TRBJ2-7; d_gene: NA; v_gene: TRBV7-9; abundance: NA
CDR3nt: TGTGCCAGCAGTACCGGGACTTCTATACCCTACAATGAGCAGTTCTTC; CDR3aa: CASSTGTSIPYNEQFF; j_gene: TRBJ2-1; d_gene: NA; v_gene: TRBV28; abundance: NA
CDR3nt: TGTTCCAGCAGCTCCGTACCGGGTTATGGCTACACCTTC; CDR3aa: CSSSSVPGYGYTF; j_gene: TRBJ1-2; d_gene: NA; v_gene: TRBV7-9; abundance: once
CDR3nt: TGTGCCAGCAGCGTAGGGGGACTTCAGCCCCAGCATTTT; CDR3aa: CASSVGGLQPQHF; j_gene: TRBJ1-5; d_gene: NA; v_gene: TRBV9; abundance: NA
CDR3nt: TGTGCCAGCTCACCAAGGCGGCAGGGTTACTACAATGAGCAGTTCTTC; CDR3aa: CASSPRRQGYYNEQFF; j_gene: TRBJ2-1; d_gene: NA; v_gene: TRBV18; abundance: NA
CDR3nt: TGTGCCAGTTCGGGACAGAGCTACGAGCAGTACTTC; CDR3aa: CASSGQSYEQYF; j_gene: TRBJ2-7; d_gene: TRBD1; v_gene: TRBV2; abundance: NA
CDR3nt: TGTGCCGGTAGACAGGGGGCTGGGTATGGCTACACCTTC; CDR3aa: CAGRQGAGYGYTF; j_gene: TRBJ1-2; d_gene: TRBD1; v_gene: TRBV2; abundance: NA
CDR3nt: TGCGCCAGCAGCCATTCCCTTGACAGCTACGAGCAGTACTTC; CDR3aa: CASSHSLDSYEQYF; j_gene: TRBJ2-7; d_gene: NA; v_gene: TRBV4-1; abundance: few
CDR3nt: TGTGCCAGTAGTATAGACGCTAGCGGGGGGGGTACCCAAGAGACCCAGTACTTC; CDR3aa: CASSIDASGGGTQETQYF; j_gene: TRBJ2-5; d_gene: TRBD2; v_gene: TRBV19; abundance: NA